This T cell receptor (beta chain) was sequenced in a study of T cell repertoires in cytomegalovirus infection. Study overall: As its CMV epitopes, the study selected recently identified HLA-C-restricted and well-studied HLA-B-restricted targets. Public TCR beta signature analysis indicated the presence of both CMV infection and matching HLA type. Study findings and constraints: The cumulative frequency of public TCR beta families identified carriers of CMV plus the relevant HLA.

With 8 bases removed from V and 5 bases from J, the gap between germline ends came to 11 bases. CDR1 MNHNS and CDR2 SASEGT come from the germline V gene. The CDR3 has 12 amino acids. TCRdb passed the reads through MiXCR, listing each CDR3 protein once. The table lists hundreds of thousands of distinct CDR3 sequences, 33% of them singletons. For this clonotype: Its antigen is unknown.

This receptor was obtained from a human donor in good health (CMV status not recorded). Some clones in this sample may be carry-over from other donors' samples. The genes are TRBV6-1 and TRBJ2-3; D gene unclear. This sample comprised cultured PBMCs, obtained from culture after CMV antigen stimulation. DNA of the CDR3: TGTGCCAGCCGGACCCGCAGAGATACGCAGTATTTT. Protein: CASRTRRDTQYF.